This TCR beta chain was recovered during a study of T cell responses to AZD1222 COVID-19 vaccine. Some clones are missing from TCRdb's copy, which holds only in-frame ones; the method was immunoSEQ multiplex PCR. This table has 120,000 or so clones, 70% to 90% appearing once. Germline CDR1 and CDR2: SGHNT and YENEEA. With V trimmed by 5 bases and J by 3 bases, 4 bases remained unmatched. The CDR3 length is 15 residues. V and J are TRBV11-3 and TRBJ2-3; 11 nucleotides agree with TRBD1. The sample here was peripheral blood, taken on day 0 of AZD1222 vaccination. This receptor was obtained from an adult in good health. For the CDR3, the DNA is TGTGCCAGCAGCCAAGGACAGGGGGCTACAGATACGCAGTATTTT. It yields the protein CASSQGQGATDTQYF.